The 20 T cell receptor beta chains given below trace back to one sample, sequenced in a study of T-cell reconstitution after alpha-beta-depleted transplantation in children. Unique molecular identifiers were incorporated during preparation of the TCRbeta library. One entry per CDR3 protein, called by TCRdb with MiXCR from the PCR reads. This sample has 450,000 to 700,000 distinct CDR3 sequences, with over 25% found just once. The sample in question was PBMCs, obtained before TCRalphabeta/CD19-depleted stem cell transplant. All receptors come from a boy in the first two years of life with Wiskott-Aldrich syndrome, due to receive a stem cell transplant.

The CDR3 nucleotides are TGCGCCAGCAGCTTGCTCGGGAGAAGTGCAGAGACCCAGTACTTC. Amino acids: CASSLLGRSAETQYF. The chain joins TRBV5-1 to TRBJ2-5, with a tentative D call TRBD2 (6 bases). Germline CDR1 and CDR2: SGHRS and YFSETQ. Trimming took off 1 base at V and 4 bases at J, with 14 bases between the two ends. This CDR3 is 15 amino acids long.

CDR3 nucleotides: TGTGCCAGCAGCAGAGGACCAATTAATGAGCAGTTCTTC. It yields the protein CASSRGPINEQFF. V usage is TRBV9 and J usage is TRBJ2-1; unclear D gene. V lost 4 bases and J 7 bases, leaving 12 bases between the germline ends. CDR1 and CDR2 from the germline V gene are SGDLS and YYNGEE. CDR3 length: 13 amino acids.

The rearrangement uses TRBV10-3 and TRBJ1-2; 8 positions agree with TRBD1. This CDR3 has 12 amino acids. The germline gives CDR1 ENHRY, CDR2 SYGVKD. The trim removed 8 bases at V and 8 bases at J, leaving 7 bases unmatched. The CDR3 here is CAIAGQGGGYTF. The DNA of the CDR3 is TGTGCCATCGCCGGACAGGGCGGCGGCTACACCTTC.

DNA for the CDR3: TGTGCCTGTACCAGGGGCATGAACACTGAAGCTTTCTTT. This translates into CACTRGMNTEAFF. The V gene is TRBV30, the J gene TRBJ1-1; TRBD1 is a possible D gene (6 bases). CDR1 and CDR2 from the germline V gene are GTSNPN and SVGIG (reference sequence). The CDR3 length is 13 residues. V lost 6 bases and J 0 bases, leaving 11 bases between the germline ends.

The rearrangement links TRBV24-1 to TRBJ1-2; D unclear. The V and J ends lost 10 bases and 5 bases respectively, with 7 bases between them. The germline V gene has CDR1 KGHDR and CDR2 SFDVKD. This CDR3 has 10 amino acids. The CDR3, as DNA: TGTGCCACTCATATATATGGCTACACCTTC. It translates to CATHIYGYTF.

In this sample, this clonotype turned up a few times. The chain has TRBV14 and TRBJ2-7; perhaps TRBD2 as D (5 bases). Germline-derived CDR1 and CDR2 are SGHDN and FVKESK. This CDR3 is built from 13 residues. Trimming shortened V by 4 bases and J by 3 bases, and 10 bases separated the two germline ends. The DNA of the CDR3 is TGTGCCAGCAGCCGGAGGACCAACTACGAGCAGTACTTC. This translates into CASSRRTNYEQYF.

The rearrangement uses TRBV20-1 and TRBJ2-1; D gene ambiguous. Germline CDR1 DFQATT, CDR2 SNEGSKA (reference sequence). Trimming cost V 6 bases and J 2 bases, with 17 bases left between them. This CDR3 has 15 residues. CDR3 amino acids: CSARTRPATYNEQFF. The CDR3 DNA sequence: TGCAGTGCCCGCACCCGGCCGGCCACCTACAATGAGCAGTTCTTC.

This clonotype has just a few counts. The genes are TRBV12-3 or TRBV12-4 and TRBJ1-5; perhaps TRBD1 as D (5 bases). CDR3 size: 13 residues. V dropped 5 bases and J dropped 1 base, with 6 bases sitting between them. CDR3 coding DNA: TGTGCCAGCAGTGAGGGGAGCAATCAGCCCCAGCATTTT. Amino acids: CASSEGSNQPQHF.

This clonotype was found a few times. A junction end diverges from the germline sequence, so it may reflect a read error. The chain carries TRBV29-1 and TRBJ1-3, with D possibly matching TRBD1 (5 bases). This CDR3 is 16 amino acids long. Germline CDR1 and CDR2: SQVTM and ANQGSEA. The CDR3 loop reads CSVVSGGTGSGNTIYF. CDR3 nucleotides: TGCAGCGTTGTATCGGGGGGGACGGGCTCTGGTAACACCATATATTTT.

This clonotype appeared a few times. V usage is TRBV18 and J usage is TRBJ1-5; D is uncertain. The CDR3 has 14 amino acids. V lost 6 bases and J 4 bases, leaving 13 bases between the germline ends. Germline V gene sequence: CDR1 KGHSH, CDR2 LQKENI. The CDR3 here is CASSAVKENQPQHF. As DNA, the CDR3 is TGTGCCAGCTCCGCTGTCAAGGAGAATCAGCCCCAGCATTTT. Based on the CDR3 plus reference TRBV18 and TRBJ1-5, the full variable domain is NAGVMQNPRHLVRRRGQEARLRCSPMKGHSHVYWYRQLPEEGLKFMVYLQKENIIDESGMPKERFSAEFPKEGPSILRIQQVVRGDSAAYFCASSAVKENQPQHFGDGTRLSIL.

This clonotype came up a few times. This CDR3 is CSARVVGWAKNIQYF. The CDR3 nucleotides are TGCAGTGCTAGAGTCGTAGGCTGGGCCAAAAACATTCAGTACTTC. The V call is TRBV20-1, the J call TRBJ2-4; the D is unclear. The V end was cut by 1 base, the J end by 1 base, with 11 bases between. This CDR3 is built from 15 residues. Germline loops: CDR1 DFQATT, CDR2 SNEGSKA (reference sequence).

This clonotype was observed a few times. The V call is TRBV20-1, the J call TRBJ2-7; 13 bases fit TRBD2. J was trimmed by 4 bases and V by 1 base; bases with no gene match: 13. This CDR3 is built from 18 residues. From germline, CDR1 is DFQATT and CDR2 SNEGSKA (reference sequence). The CDR3 DNA reads TGCAGTGCTAGAGTTATGTCAGGGACTAGCGGGGTCCCGTACGAGCAGTACTTC. Amino acids: CSARVMSGTSGVPYEQYF.

The rearrangement links TRBV10-3 to TRBJ2-2; 9 bases are a match to TRBD2. With 6 bases clipped from V and 6 bases from J, the junction kept 2 bases outside the gene matches. Per the germline V gene, CDR1 is ENHRY and CDR2 is SYGVKD. The CDR3 contains 13 residues. The DNA of the CDR3 is TGTGCCATCAGGGTAGCGGGAGCCGGGGAGCTGTTTTTT. Its protein product is CAIRVAGAGELFF.

In this sample, this clonotype turned up a few times. The chain uses TRBV10-3 and TRBJ2-3, with a tentative D call TRBD2 (6 bases). CDR3 length: 16 amino acids. The V gene lost 3 bases and the J gene lost 4 bases, with 17 bases spanning the gap. Germline values: CDR1 ENHRY, CDR2 SYGVKD. CDR3 bases: TGTGCCATCAGTGATACCGTGGGAGGCCGTGCAGATACGCAGTATTTT. Its translation: CAISDTVGGRADTQYF.

This clonotype was observed a few times. V usage is TRBV3-1 and J usage is TRBJ1-5, with D tentatively TRBD1 (5 bases). V was cut by 1 base and J by 3 bases, with 13 bases left in between. Germline V gene data show CDR1 as LGHDT and CDR2 as YNNKEL (reference sequence). This CDR3 spans 16 amino acids. Written as DNA, the CDR3 is TGTGCCAGCAGCCAAGGAGCAAGGGGATTCAATCAGCCCCAGCATTTT. This encodes CASSQGARGFNQPQHF.

The chain uses TRBV27 and TRBJ2-2; 11 nucleotides agree with TRBD2. Trimming at V came to 6 bases and at J to 8 bases, leaving 2 bases not matched to a gene. The germline V gene has CDR1 MNHEY and CDR2 SMNVEV (reference sequence). This CDR3 comprises 13 residues. DNA for the CDR3: TGTGCCAGCAGGACTAGCGGGAAGGGGGAGCTGTTTTTT. Encoded protein: CASRTSGKGELFF.

The chain employs TRBV9 and TRBJ1-2, with TRBD1 matching 8 bases. Germline V gene lookup returns CDR1 SGDLS and CDR2 YYNGEE. The CDR3 is 16 amino acids. V shed 0 bases, J shed 2 bases, and the junction held 6 bases outside the gene matches. Here the CDR3 DNA reads TGTGCCAGCAGCGTAGCTGGGACAGGCGAAAACTATGGCTACACCTTC. This gives the protein CASSVAGTGENYGYTF.

Note on this clonotype: At one end, the junction sequence differs from germline, possibly due to a read error. J is TRBJ2-3 and V is TRBV20-1, with D unclear. CDR3 length: 14 amino acids. Looked up from germline, CDR1 is DFQATT and CDR2 is SNEGSKA (reference sequence). The DNA of the CDR3 is TGCTGTGCTAAACGGACGTTCACAACAGATACGCAGTATTTT. It encodes CCAKRTFTTDTQYF.

This clonotype was recorded a few times. This chain joins TRBV5-1 and TRBJ2-1, with unresolved D. The CDR3 consists of 18 residues. Germline loops: CDR1 SGHRS, CDR2 YFSETQ. V gave up 8 bases and J gave up 5 bases, with 29 bases separating them. This CDR3 is CARLGCRAERKSHNEQFF. CDR3 bases: TGCGCCAGGCTGGGTTGCCGGGCAGAGCGTAAATCTCACAATGAGCAGTTCTTC.

This clonotype was detected a few times. The V call is TRBV28, the J call TRBJ2-1; 7 bases align to TRBD2. CDR3 length: 14 residues. After removal of 6 bases from V and 4 bases from J, the junction contained 6 bases not matched to a gene. Germline CDR1 is MDHEN and CDR2 is SYDVKM. The CDR3 bases are TGTGCCAGCAGGTCTAGCGGAAAATACAATGAGCAGTTCTTC. Translation gives CASRSSGKYNEQFF.